Listed here is a single TCR beta chain. Antigen specificity is unknown. The V gene's germline CDR1 is KGHSH and CDR2 LQKENI. The CDR3 loop spans 13 amino acids. The source of the sample is a study of T cells expressing NK-cell markers. Study-level background: Cells sorted as CD3+CD56+NKG2C+, CD3+CD56+NKG2C- and CD3+CD56-NKG2C+ T cells supplied the TCR beta repertoires. The eight sequenced donors comprised seven who were HCMV-seropositive and one who was seronegative. Study findings and constraints: A few donors' CD3+CD56-NKG2C+ cells were dominated by the same clonotypes.

5'RACE template switching with UMIs produced the TCR beta cDNA. TCRdb re-called the 5' RACE reads; every CDR3 protein appears as one record, without DNA. The ten most abundant clones cover approximately 17% of a sample with roughly 180,000 distinct CDR3 sequences. The TCR was taken from a woman between 18 and 75 years old in good health. This chain connects TRBV18 to TRBJ1-1. The sequenced sample was blood T cells: a sorted CD56 or NKG2C T cell subset, CD4+ or CD8+ T cells, or bulk PBMC T cells (not recorded which). The CDR3 here is CASSPIGETEAFF.